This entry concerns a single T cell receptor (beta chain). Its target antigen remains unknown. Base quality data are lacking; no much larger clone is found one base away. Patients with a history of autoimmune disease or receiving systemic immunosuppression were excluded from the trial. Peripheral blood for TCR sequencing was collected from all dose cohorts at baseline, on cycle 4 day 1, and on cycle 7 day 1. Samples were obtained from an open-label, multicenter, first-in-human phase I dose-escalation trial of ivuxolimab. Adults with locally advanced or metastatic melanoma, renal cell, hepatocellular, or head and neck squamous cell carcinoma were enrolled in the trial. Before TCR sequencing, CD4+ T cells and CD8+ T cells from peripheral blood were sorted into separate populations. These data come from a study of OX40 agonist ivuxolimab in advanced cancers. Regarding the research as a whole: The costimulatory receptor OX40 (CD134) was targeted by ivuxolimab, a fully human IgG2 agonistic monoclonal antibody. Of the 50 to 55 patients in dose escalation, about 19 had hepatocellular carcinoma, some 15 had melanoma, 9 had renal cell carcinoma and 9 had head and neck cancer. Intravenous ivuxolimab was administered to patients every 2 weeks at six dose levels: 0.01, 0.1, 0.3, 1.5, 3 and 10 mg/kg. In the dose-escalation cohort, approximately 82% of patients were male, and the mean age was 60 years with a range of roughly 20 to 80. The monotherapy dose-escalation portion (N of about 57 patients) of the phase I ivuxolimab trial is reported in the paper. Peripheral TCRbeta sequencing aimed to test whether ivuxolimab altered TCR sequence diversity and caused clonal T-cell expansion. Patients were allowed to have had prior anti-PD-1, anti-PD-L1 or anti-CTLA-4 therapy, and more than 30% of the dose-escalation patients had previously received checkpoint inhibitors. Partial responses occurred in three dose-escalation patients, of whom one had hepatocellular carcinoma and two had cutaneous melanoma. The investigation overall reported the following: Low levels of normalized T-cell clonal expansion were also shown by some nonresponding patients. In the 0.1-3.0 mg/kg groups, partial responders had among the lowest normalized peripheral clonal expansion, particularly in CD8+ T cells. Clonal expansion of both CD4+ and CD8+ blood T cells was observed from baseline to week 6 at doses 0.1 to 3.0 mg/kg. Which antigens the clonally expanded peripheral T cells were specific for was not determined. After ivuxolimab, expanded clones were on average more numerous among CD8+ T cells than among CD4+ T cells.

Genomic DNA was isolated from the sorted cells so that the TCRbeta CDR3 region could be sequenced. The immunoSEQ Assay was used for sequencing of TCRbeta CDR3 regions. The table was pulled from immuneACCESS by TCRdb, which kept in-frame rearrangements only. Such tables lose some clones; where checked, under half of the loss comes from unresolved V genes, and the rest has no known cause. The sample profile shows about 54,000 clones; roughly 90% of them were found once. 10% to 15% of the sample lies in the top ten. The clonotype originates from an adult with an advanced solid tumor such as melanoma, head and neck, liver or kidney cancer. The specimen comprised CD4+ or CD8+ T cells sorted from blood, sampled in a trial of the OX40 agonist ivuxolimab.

The CDR3 here reads CASSPGQGTYNSPLHF. At the DNA level, the sequence is TGTGCCAGCAGTCCCGGACAGGGGACCTATAATTCACCCCTCCACTTT. This chain is built from TRBV6-6 and TRBJ1-6, with TRBD1 identical over 9 junction bases. CDR1 MNHNY and CDR2 SVGAGI are derived from the germline V gene (reference sequence). At the junction V is shortened by 5 bases and J by 2 bases; bases outside the gene matches: 4. Reading from cysteine to phenylalanine, the CDR3 counts 16 amino acids. The read is trimmed to its CDR3 DNA, 48 bases read in frame from base 1.